This paragraph reports one TCR beta chain. The antigen remains unidentified. The data originate from a study of a mutant IDH1 vaccine in newly diagnosed glioma. The time point denotes: week 47, end of study. One vaccine dose held 300 ug of mutant IDH1 20-mer peptide and came with topical imiquimod. The assay was immunoSEQ multiplex PCR, and TCRdb's table has in-frame clones only and misses some. Of some 38,000 clones in the sample, 65% to 85% are singletons; the top ten hold about 8.9%. The source was PBMCs, collected from a glioma patient whose treatment included an IDH1 peptide vaccine. The origin of this receptor is a man aged 35-49 years with glioma.

The CDR3 loop reads CASTPWRDNTGELFF. The DNA for the CDR3 is TGTGCCAGCACCCCGTGGAGGGATAACACCGGGGAGCTGTTTTTT. V usage is TRBV6-1 and J usage is TRBJ2-2; D may be TRBD2 (6 bases). V gave up 7 bases and J gave up 2 bases, with 14 bases separating them. The CDR3 contains 15 residues. From germline, CDR1 is MNHNS and CDR2 SASEGT.